These 4 T cell receptor beta chains were sequenced from one sample in a study of CXCR3-negative and CXCR3-positive naive CD8 T cells. The authors prepared UMI-labeled TRB cDNA libraries by 5' RACE. TCRdb derives one entry per CDR3 protein from the 5' RACE reads, leaving out DNA. The sample table includes 46,000 or so distinct CDR3 sequences. Sequencing input: naive CXCR3- CD8+ T cells from blood. Subset denoted: CD45RO-CCR7+CD27+CD95- naive CD8+ T cells lacking CXCR3 (TNR3-). These receptors all come from a human donor in good health. Some clones in this sample may be carry-over from other donors' samples.

The rearrangement joins TRBV7-2 to TRBJ2-7; TCRdb gives TRBD2 as the D gene, but with no DNA this cannot be confirmed. The CDR3 loop spans 11 amino acids. Per germline, CDR1 SGHTA and CDR2 FQGNSA. This chain's CDR3 is CASSFRGEQYF.

The gene calls are TRBV10-2 and TRBJ1-2. Germline-derived CDR1 and CDR2 are WSHSY and SAAADI. The CDR3 spans 15 residues. CDR3 region: CASSESGAFAHGYTF.

The CDR3 region is CASSGQGETDTQYF. This rearrangement joins TRBV6-4 to TRBJ2-3; TCRdb's D call of TRBD1 is untestable without DNA. Germline V lookup: CDR1 MRHNA, CDR2 SNTAGT. The CDR3 length is 14 residues.

This chain uses TRBV5-8 with TRBJ2-7; TCRdb lists TRBD2, though no DNA is available to test this call. Germline CDR1 SGHTS, CDR2 YDEGEE. The CDR3 has 14 amino acids. The CDR3 protein is CASSFPAGGYEQYF.